The 29 T cell receptor beta chains below come from one sample, sequenced in a study of cytomegalovirus exposure and HLA in healthy donors. PCR was performed using 60 Vbeta and 13 Jbeta primers. Sequencing used immunoSEQ multiplex PCR; TCRdb keeps in-frame clones, though not all of them. The profile shows about 200,000 clones, roughly 84% of them singletons. Sequencing input: PBMCs. These receptors all come from a girl under 18 in good health and CMV-seronegative.

J is TRBJ2-1 and V is TRBV19; 7 nucleotides align to TRBD1. V gave up 3 bases and J gave up 7 bases; unmatched junction bases: 9. CDR1 and CDR2 (germline): LNHDA, SQIVND (reference sequence). This CDR3 has 15 amino acids. Here the CDR3 reads CASSISGTVSNEQFF. The CDR3 DNA reads TGTGCCAGTAGTATCTCCGGGACAGTTAGTAATGAGCAGTTCTTC.

The CDR3 loop is CASQNQGAFEKLFF. The DNA of the CDR3 is TGTGCCAGCCAAAACCAGGGGGCTTTCGAAAAACTGTTTTTT. The chain is built from TRBV6-6 and TRBJ1-4, with 8 bases fitting TRBD1. Germline V gene lookup returns CDR1 MNHNY and CDR2 SVGAGI (reference sequence). The V and J ends lost 8 bases and 8 bases, in that order; junction bases with no gene match: 10. CDR3 size: 14 residues.

This sequence joins TRBV5-1 and TRBJ2-1, with D perhaps matching TRBD2 (6 bases). Germline loops: CDR1 SGHRS, CDR2 YFSETQ. This CDR3 is 15 amino acids long. The V and J ends lost 2 bases and 8 bases respectively, with 17 bases between them. The CDR3 protein is CASSFRRDRGDEQFF. CDR3 sequence (DNA): TGCGCCAGCAGCTTTAGGCGGGACCGAGGGGATGAGCAGTTCTTC.

The J gene is TRBJ2-7, the V gene TRBV30; D call uncertain. Germline V gives CDR1 GTSNPN, CDR2 SVGIG (reference sequence). Trimming took 8 bases from V and 3 from J, leaving 11 bases between them. The CDR3 is 11 residues long. The CDR3 DNA is TGTGCCCTATCGGCGGACTACGAGCAGTACTTC. Its translation: CALSADYEQYF.

The chain couples TRBV18 to TRBJ1-2; D is perhaps TRBD1 (5 bases). The germline V and J ends were trimmed by 3 bases and 0 bases, with 11 bases remaining between them. The CDR3 has 15 residues. In germline, CDR1 is KGHSH, CDR2 LQKENI. The CDR3: CASSPAGTPNYGYTF. The CDR3 DNA sequence: TGTGCCAGCTCACCTGCAGGGACTCCTAACTATGGCTACACCTTC.

The rearrangement joins TRBV5-8 to TRBJ1-2; possible D gene TRBD1, 5 bases. V was cut by 6 bases and J by 0 bases, with 18 bases left in between. Germline lookup yields CDR1 SGHTS and CDR2 YDEGEE. The CDR3 extends over 16 amino acids. The chain's CDR3 is CASTARQILTNYGYTF. The CDR3 DNA reads TGTGCCAGCACTGCTCGACAGATACTAACTAACTATGGCTACACCTTC.

The genes are TRBV28 and TRBJ1-1; TRBD1 aligns across 7 bases. The CDR3 has 17 amino acids. Germline V gene lookup returns CDR1 MDHEN and CDR2 SYDVKM. The V gene end was trimmed by 2 bases and the J gene end by 0 bases; junction bases not matched to a gene: 9. CDR3 in DNA: TGTGCCAGCAGTTTAGGAACTACAGGGGAAATGAACACTGAAGCTTTCTTT. Amino acid sequence: CASSLGTTGEMNTEAFF.

The J gene is TRBJ2-2, the V gene TRBV6-1, with 8 nucleotides matching TRBD1. J was trimmed by 6 bases and V by 6 bases; bases with no gene match: 9. CDR3 size: 15 residues. Germline values: CDR1 MNHNS, CDR2 SASEGT. The CDR3: CASRAGTGHAGELFF. DNA of the CDR3: TGTGCCAGCAGAGCCGGGACAGGTCACGCCGGGGAGCTGTTTTTT.

This clone was picked up one time. This chain's CDR3 is CASSRGQGSGQPQHF. The CDR3 DNA follows: TGTGCCAGCAGCCGCGGACAGGGCTCGGGTCAGCCCCAGCATTTT. The chain employs TRBV2 and TRBJ1-5; 8 bases are shared with TRBD1. Germline V CDR1 and CDR2: SNHLY, FYNNEI. The CDR3 runs to 15 residues. Losses at the gene ends were 6 bases for V and 6 bases for J; bases not matched to a gene: 10. Based on the CDR3 plus reference TRBV2 and TRBJ1-5, the full variable domain is EPEVTQTPSHQVTQMGQEVILRCVPISNHLYFYWYRQILGQKVEFLVSFYNNEISEKSEIFDDQFSVERPDGSNFTLKIRSTKLEDSAMYFCASSRGQGSGQPQHFGDGTRLSIL.

Only one count was recorded for this clone. The chain couples TRBV5-1 to TRBJ1-1; 10 nucleotides match TRBD1. The CDR3 spans 15 residues. The germline gives CDR1 SGHRS, CDR2 YFSETQ. V trimming: 3 bases; J trimming: 5 bases; junction bases outside the gene matches: 7. The CDR3 here is CASSSAGTGATEAFF. In DNA, the CDR3 is TGCGCCAGCAGCTCGGCTGGGACAGGGGCGACTGAAGCTTTCTTT.

This rearrangement joins TRBV5-5 to TRBJ2-7; D call uncertain. The CDR3 consists of 14 residues. Trimming removed 3 bases at V and 2 bases at J, with 12 bases between. Germline CDR1 and CDR2: SGHKS and YYEKEE (reference sequence). The CDR3 sequence is CASSSPSQTYEQYF. The CDR3 DNA reads TGTGCCAGCAGCTCACCATCTCAGACCTACGAGCAGTACTTC.

The gene calls are TRBV7-2 and TRBJ2-1; 9 nucleotides match TRBD2. Trimming at V came to 1 base and at J to 9 bases, leaving 10 bases not matched to a gene. The CDR3 loop spans 16 amino acids. In germline, CDR1 is SGHTA, CDR2 FQGNSA. The CDR3 protein is CASSLEGTSLTREQFF. The CDR3 nucleotides are TGTGCCAGCAGCTTAGAAGGGACTAGCCTAACACGTGAGCAGTTCTTC.

The rearrangement links TRBV5-5 to TRBJ2-1, with TRBD2 matching over 8 bases. This CDR3 spans 12 amino acids. Germline V gene lookup returns CDR1 SGHKS and CDR2 YYEKEE (reference sequence). V shed 4 bases, J shed 8 bases, and the junction held 2 bases outside the gene matches. CDR3 protein: CASSPGGDEQFF. CDR3 DNA sequence: TGTGCCAGCAGCCCGGGGGGGGATGAGCAGTTCTTC.

This chain uses TRBV2 with TRBJ1-2; possibly TRBD1 for D (5 bases). The germline V and J ends were trimmed by 6 bases and 7 bases, with 21 bases remaining between them. CDR1 and CDR2 from the germline V gene are SNHLY and FYNNEI. The CDR3 length is 15 residues. CDR3 amino acids: CASRGSSAGVGGYTF. The CDR3 DNA reads TGTGCCAGCAGGGGGAGCTCTGCGGGGGTGGGTGGCTACACCTTC.

This chain connects TRBV9 to TRBJ1-2, with D tentatively TRBD1 (6 bases). Germline CDR1 is SGDLS and CDR2 is YYNGEE. The CDR3 runs to 15 residues. V was clipped by 4 bases and J by 3 bases, with 16 bases between them. CDR3: CASSTARGWDYGYTF. The CDR3 coding sequence is TGTGCCAGCAGCACCGCCAGGGGCTGGGACTATGGCTACACCTTC. The full variable domain, its missing parts supplied by reference TRBV9 and TRBJ1-2, is DSGVTQTPKHLITATGQRVTLRCSPRSGDLSVYWYQQSLDQGLQFLIQYYNGEERAKGNILERFSAQQFPDLHSELNLSSLELGDSALYFCASSTARGWDYGYTFGSGTRLTVV.

The chain combines TRBV7-9 with TRBJ2-2; D is perhaps TRBD1 (5 bases). From germline, CDR1 is SEHNR and CDR2 FQNEAQ (reference sequence). The CDR3 is made up of 18 amino acids. Between the trimmed V and J ends, which lost 1 base and 4 bases, there was a span of 19 bases. In DNA form, the CDR3 reads TGTGCCAGCAGCTTAGGGACCCGGTCAGGGTCGATCACCGGGGAGCTGTTTTTT. Amino acid sequence: CASSLGTRSGSITGELFF.

This clone was counted only a few times. This chain joins TRBV7-9 and TRBJ2-5, with D uncertain. This CDR3 comprises 14 residues. CDR1 and CDR2 from the germline V gene are SEHNR and FQNEAQ (reference sequence). Trimming stripped 5 bases from V and 5 bases from J, with 15 bases between. The chain's CDR3 is CASSPRVSPETQYF. The CDR3 nucleotides read TGTGCCAGCAGCCCCCGCGTTAGCCCCGAGACCCAGTACTTC.

This clone was recorded once. The J gene is TRBJ2-1, the V gene TRBV6-5, with TRBD2 as a possible D gene (6 bases). This CDR3 has 15 residues. V dropped 2 bases and J dropped 1 base, with 9 bases sitting between them. Per the germline V gene, CDR1 is MNHEY and CDR2 is SVGAGI. In nucleotides, the CDR3 is TGTGCCAGCAGTTACCTGGGGGGATCCTACAATGAGCAGTTCTTC. Its protein product is CASSYLGGSYNEQFF.

There are a few counts of this clone. The chain couples TRBV4-3 to TRBJ2-1, with a possible D match to TRBD2 (5 bases). CDR3 size: 16 residues. Deletions cut 3 bases from V and 6 bases from J, with 18 bases between. Germline CDR1 and CDR2: LGHNA and YSLEER. CDR3 nucleotide sequence: TGCGCCAGCAGCCAGGAGGTTACGATGGGTCTCAATGAGCAGTTCTTC. Its protein is CASSQEVTMGLNEQFF.

The CDR3 sequence: CASSTGKSYGYTF. In DNA form, the CDR3 reads TGTGCCAGTAGTACCGGGAAAAGCTATGGCTACACCTTC. The gene calls are TRBV19 and TRBJ1-2; D gene uncertain. Trimming shortened V by 4 bases and J by 4 bases, and 10 bases separated the two germline ends. The CDR3 loop spans 13 amino acids. CDR1 and CDR2 (germline): LNHDA, SQIVND (reference sequence). The full variable domain, with the rest looked up from reference TRBV19 and TRBJ1-2, is DGGITQSPKYLFRKEGQNVTLSCEQNLNHDAMYWYRQDPGQGLRLIYYSQIVNDFQKGDIAEGYSVSREKKESFPLTVTSAQKNPTAFYLCASSTGKSYGYTFGSGTRLTVV.

The chain carries TRBV9 and TRBJ2-2, with D maybe TRBD2 (5 bases). V was shortened by 5 bases and J by 8 bases, with 19 bases between the two germline ends. The CDR3 sequence is 15 residues long. The germline gives CDR1 SGDLS, CDR2 YYNGEE. CDR3 in amino acids: CASSRTGLLLGELFF. As DNA, the CDR3 is TGTGCCAGCAGTAGGACTGGGCTACTGCTGGGGGAGCTGTTTTTT.

The rearrangement uses TRBV11-2 and TRBJ1-2, with D unresolved. Trimming shortened V by 1 base and J by 2 bases, and 14 bases separated the two germline ends. This CDR3 is 16 amino acids long. Looked up from germline, CDR1 is SGHAT and CDR2 is FQNNGV. The CDR3 region is CASSLGRMGGNYGYTF. CDR3 nucleotides: TGTGCCAGCAGCTTAGGAAGGATGGGAGGGAACTATGGCTACACCTTC.

To note about this clone: The junction shows a germline mismatch at one end, possibly a read error. The chain employs TRBV29-1 and TRBJ2-3; 7 bases align to TRBD2. CDR3 length: 15 amino acids. CDR1 is SQVTM, CDR2 ANQGSEA, per germline. The CDR3 coding sequence is TGCAGCGCTGAAGCATCTAGCGGCTGGGCAGATACGCAGTATTTT. It encodes CSAEASSGWADTQYF.

The chain employs TRBV2 and TRBJ1-1; D perhaps matches TRBD1 (5 bases). CDR3 length: 15 amino acids. Germline V gene lookup returns CDR1 SNHLY and CDR2 FYNNEI. The V gene lost 7 bases and the J gene lost 3 bases, with 18 bases spanning the gap. CDR3 sequence reads: CASIRQGGRDTEAFF. The DNA for the CDR3 is TGTGCCAGCATAAGGCAGGGAGGACGTGACACTGAAGCTTTCTTT.

The chain combines TRBV7-2 with TRBJ1-3, with 9 nucleotides matching TRBD1. The CDR3 extends over 16 amino acids. From germline, CDR1 is SGHTA and CDR2 FQGNSA. The J segment lost 0 bases and the V segment lost 5 bases, leaving 5 bases of the junction unmatched. The CDR3 DNA follows: TGTGCCAGCAGCGGGACAGGGATGATCTCTGGAAACACCATATATTTT. Its protein is CASSGTGMISGNTIYF.

This chain links TRBV19 with TRBJ2-2; maybe TRBD1 (6 bases). CDR1 is LNHDA and CDR2 is SQIVND in the germline V gene (reference sequence). V was trimmed by 3 bases and J by 5 bases, leaving 13 bases between them. The CDR3 consists of 15 residues. CDR3 sequence: CASSMGQGYTGELFF. CDR3 DNA: TGTGCCAGTAGTATGGGTCAGGGGTATACCGGGGAGCTGTTTTTT. Using reference TRBV19 and TRBJ2-2 for the parts outside the CDR3, the full variable domain is DGGITQSPKYLFRKEGQNVTLSCEQNLNHDAMYWYRQDPGQGLRLIYYSQIVNDFQKGDIAEGYSVSREKKESFPLTVTSAQKNPTAFYLCASSMGQGYTGELFFGEGSRLTVL.

The CDR3 nucleotides are TGTGCCAGCAGGGTCCCCCGGGGGGGCCCCTACGAGCAGTACTTC. Amino acid sequence: CASRVPRGGPYEQYF. The gene calls are TRBV5-8 and TRBJ2-7; 8 bases line up with TRBD2. The CDR3 consists of 15 residues. Trimming cost V 5 bases and J 2 bases; bases outside gene matches: 9. Germline V gene sequence: CDR1 SGHTS, CDR2 YDEGEE. Full variable domain (outside the CDR3, taken from reference TRBV5-8 and TRBJ2-7): EAGVTQSPTHLIKTRGQQATLRCSPISGHTSVYWYQQALGLGLQFLLWYDEGEERNRGNFPPRFSGRQFPNYSSELNVNALELEDSALYLCASRVPRGGPYEQYFGPGTRLTVT.

The V and J genes are TRBV5-1 and TRBJ2-7, with 10 bases fitting TRBD2. The CDR3 runs 15 residues. The V segment lost 3 bases and the J segment 5 bases; nucleotides outside the gene matches: 8. Germline CDR1 and CDR2: SGHRS and YFSETQ. The CDR3, as DNA: TGCGCCAGCAGCTCCGGACTAGCGGAGACAAACGAGCAGTACTTC. Encoded protein: CASSSGLAETNEQYF.

The chain uses TRBV6-1 and TRBJ2-1; 7 bases are shared with TRBD1. Germline-derived CDR1 and CDR2 are MNHNS and SASEGT. J gave up 8 bases and V 11 bases, and 12 bases lay outside the gene matches. CDR3 length: 13 amino acids. This chain's CDR3 is CAGKTGILDEQFF. The DNA for the CDR3 is TGTGCCGGGAAGACAGGGATTCTCGATGAGCAGTTCTTC.